The TCR beta chain described here comes from a study of chemoradiotherapy in HPV16-positive cancers. Data came from immunoSEQ multiplex PCR; TCRdb stores just in-frame clones and leaves some out. The sample records about 2,300 clones, around 87% being singletons. Remarks on this clone: Its matching antigen is unknown.

The V gene lost 2 bases and the J gene lost 3 bases, with 11 bases spanning the gap. CDR1 is MNHNY and CDR2 is SVGAGI in the germline V gene (reference sequence). This CDR3 contains 14 residues. The study, taken as a whole, reports: Non-HPV-specific T cells did not expand in tumors during treatment, whereas candidate HPV-specific clones and E7-related motifs did.

This sequence was found in a human donor with HPV-associated anogenital cancer. Specimen: tumor tissue, collected from a patient who underwent chemoradiotherapy. The chain combines TRBV6-6 with TRBJ2-7; D may correspond to TRBD1 or TRBD2 (7 bases each). In DNA form, the CDR3 reads TGTGCCAGCAGTTACGCCAGGGGGGGCTACGAGCAGTACTTC. Amino acid sequence: CASSYARGGYEQYF.